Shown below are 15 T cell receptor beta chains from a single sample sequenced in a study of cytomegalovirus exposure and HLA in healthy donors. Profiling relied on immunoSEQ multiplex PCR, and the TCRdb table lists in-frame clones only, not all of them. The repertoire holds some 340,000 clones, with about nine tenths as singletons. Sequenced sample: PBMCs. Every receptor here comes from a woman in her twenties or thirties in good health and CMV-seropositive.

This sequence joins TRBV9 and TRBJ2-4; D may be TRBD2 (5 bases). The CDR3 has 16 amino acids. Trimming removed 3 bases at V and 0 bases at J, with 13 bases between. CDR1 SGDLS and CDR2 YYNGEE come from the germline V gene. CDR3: CASSASGLLAKNIQYF. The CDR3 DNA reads TGTGCCAGCAGCGCCAGCGGATTGCTAGCCAAAAACATTCAGTACTTC.

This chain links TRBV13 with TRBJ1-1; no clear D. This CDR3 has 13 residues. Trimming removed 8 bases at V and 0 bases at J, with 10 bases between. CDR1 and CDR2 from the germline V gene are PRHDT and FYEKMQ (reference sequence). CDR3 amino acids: CASHPGLNTEAFF. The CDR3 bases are TGTGCCAGCCACCCGGGGTTGAACACTGAAGCTTTCTTT. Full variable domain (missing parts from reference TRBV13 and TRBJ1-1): AAGVIQSPRHLIKEKRETATLKCYPIPRHDTVYWYQQGPGQDPQFLISFYEKMQSDKGSIPDRFSAQQFSDYHSELNMSSLELGDSALYFCASHPGLNTEAFFGQGTRLTVV.

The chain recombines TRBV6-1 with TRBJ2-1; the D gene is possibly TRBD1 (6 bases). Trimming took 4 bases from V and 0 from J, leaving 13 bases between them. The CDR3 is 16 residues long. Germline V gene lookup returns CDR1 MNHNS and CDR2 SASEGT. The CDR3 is CASSGQDPSSYNEQFF. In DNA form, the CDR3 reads TGTGCCAGCAGTGGACAGGACCCAAGCTCCTACAATGAGCAGTTCTTC.

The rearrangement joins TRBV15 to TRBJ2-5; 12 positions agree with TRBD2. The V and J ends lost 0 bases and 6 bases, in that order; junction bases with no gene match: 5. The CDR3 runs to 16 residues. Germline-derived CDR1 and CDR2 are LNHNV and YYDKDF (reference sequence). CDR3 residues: CATSRDGTSGLKTQYF. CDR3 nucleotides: TGTGCCACCAGCAGAGACGGGACTAGCGGGTTGAAGACCCAGTACTTC.

CDR3 sequence: CASSLTGEGYGYTF. The CDR3 nucleotides read TGTGCCAGCAGCTTAACGGGAGAGGGCTATGGCTACACCTTC. The V call is TRBV7-2, the J call TRBJ1-2; D is uncertain. The V end was cut by 2 bases, the J end by 4 bases, with 11 bases between. This CDR3 has 14 residues. The germline V gene encodes CDR1 SGHTA and CDR2 FQGNSA.

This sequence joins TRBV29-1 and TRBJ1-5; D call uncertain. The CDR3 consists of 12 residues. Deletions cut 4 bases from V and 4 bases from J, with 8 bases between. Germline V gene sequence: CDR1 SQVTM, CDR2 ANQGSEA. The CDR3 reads CSVGSGNQPQHF. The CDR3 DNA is TGCAGCGTTGGATCAGGTAATCAGCCCCAGCATTTT. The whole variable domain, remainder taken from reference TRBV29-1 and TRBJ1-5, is SAVISQKPSRDICQRGTSLTIQCQVDSQVTMMFWYRQQPGQSLTLIATANQGSEATYESGFVIDKFPISRPNLTFSTLTVSNMSPEDSSIYLCSVGSGNQPQHFGDGTRLSIL.

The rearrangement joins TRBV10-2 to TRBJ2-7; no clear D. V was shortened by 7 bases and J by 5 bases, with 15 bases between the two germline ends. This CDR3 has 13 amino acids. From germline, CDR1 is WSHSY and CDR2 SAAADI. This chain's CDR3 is CASTVTEIDEQYF. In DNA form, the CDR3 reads TGCGCCAGCACAGTTACAGAGATAGACGAGCAGTACTTC.

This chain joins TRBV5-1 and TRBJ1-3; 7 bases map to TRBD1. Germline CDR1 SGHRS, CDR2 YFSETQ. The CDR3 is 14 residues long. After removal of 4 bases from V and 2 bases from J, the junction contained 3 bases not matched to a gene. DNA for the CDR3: TGCGCCAGCAGCCTGGGACAGACTGGAAACACCATATATTTT. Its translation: CASSLGQTGNTIYF.

CDR3: CASSVLPPGQGNYGYTF. CDR3 DNA sequence: TGTGCCAGCAGCGTACTCCCGCCGGGACAGGGGAACTATGGCTACACCTTC. The rearrangement links TRBV6-4 to TRBJ1-2, with TRBD1 matching 10 bases. The V gene's germline CDR1 is MRHNA and CDR2 SNTAGT. CDR3 length: 17 residues. The V segment lost 6 bases and the J segment 2 bases; nucleotides outside the gene matches: 12.

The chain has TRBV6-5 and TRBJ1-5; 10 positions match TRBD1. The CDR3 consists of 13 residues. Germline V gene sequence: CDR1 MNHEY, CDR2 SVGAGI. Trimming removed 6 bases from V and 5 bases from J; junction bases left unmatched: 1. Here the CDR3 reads CASRDRGDQPQHF. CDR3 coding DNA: TGTGCCAGCAGGGACAGGGGGGATCAGCCCCAGCATTTT.

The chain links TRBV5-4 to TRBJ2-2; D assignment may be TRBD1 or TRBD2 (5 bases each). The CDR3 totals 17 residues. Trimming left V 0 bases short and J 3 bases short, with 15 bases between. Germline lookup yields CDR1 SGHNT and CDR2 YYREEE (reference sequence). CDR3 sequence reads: CASSLAFVGTHTGELFF. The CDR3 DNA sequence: TGTGCCAGCAGCTTGGCCTTCGTTGGGACCCACACCGGGGAGCTGTTTTTT.

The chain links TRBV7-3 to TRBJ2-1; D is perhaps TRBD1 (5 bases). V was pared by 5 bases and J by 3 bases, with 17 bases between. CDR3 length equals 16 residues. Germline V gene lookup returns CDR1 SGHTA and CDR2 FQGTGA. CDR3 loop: CASSPWGTRGYNEQFF. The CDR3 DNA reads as TGTGCCAGCAGCCCCTGGGGCACTCGTGGCTACAATGAGCAGTTCTTC.

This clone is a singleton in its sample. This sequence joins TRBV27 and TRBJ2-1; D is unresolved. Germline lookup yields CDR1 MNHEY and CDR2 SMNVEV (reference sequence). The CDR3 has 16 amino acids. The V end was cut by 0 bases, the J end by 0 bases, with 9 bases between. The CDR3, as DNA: TGTGCCAGCAGTTTATCCAACCCCGTCTCCTACAATGAGCAGTTCTTC. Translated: CASSLSNPVSYNEQFF.

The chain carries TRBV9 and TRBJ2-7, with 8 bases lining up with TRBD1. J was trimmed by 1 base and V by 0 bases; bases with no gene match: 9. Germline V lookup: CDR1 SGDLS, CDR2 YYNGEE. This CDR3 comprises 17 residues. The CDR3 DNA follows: TGTGCCAGCAGCGTAGGAGGGGGGACAGGTGCTTCCTACGAGCAGTACTTC. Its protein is CASSVGGGTGASYEQYF.

The CDR3 region has the DNA TGTGCCAGCAGTTTCGACAGGGGAAATGAGCAGTACTTC. It is translated as CASSFDRGNEQYF. V usage is TRBV28 and J usage is TRBJ2-7; 8 bases map to TRBD1. V was clipped by 3 bases and J by 7 bases; unmatched bases: 5. The CDR3 extends over 13 amino acids. CDR1 is MDHEN and CDR2 is SYDVKM in the germline V gene.